This entry is about one TCR beta chain. This sample is drawn from a study of T cell responses to AZD1222 COVID-19 vaccine. TCRdb keeps only in-frame clones here, not all; method: immunoSEQ multiplex PCR. The sample records tens of thousands of clones, roughly 90% being singletons. The V and J ends lost 1 base and 0 bases respectively, with 10 bases between them. Germline CDR1 SGHTA, CDR2 FQGNSA. This CDR3 spans 16 amino acids. The sequence was obtained from an adult in good health. Source: peripheral blood, taken on day 0 of AZD1222 vaccination. The chain uses TRBV7-2 and TRBJ1-5; no clear D. The CDR3 DNA reads TGTGCCAGCAGCTTAGAGGTCACCTATAGCAATCAGCCCCAGCATTTT. Residues: CASSLEVTYSNQPQHF.